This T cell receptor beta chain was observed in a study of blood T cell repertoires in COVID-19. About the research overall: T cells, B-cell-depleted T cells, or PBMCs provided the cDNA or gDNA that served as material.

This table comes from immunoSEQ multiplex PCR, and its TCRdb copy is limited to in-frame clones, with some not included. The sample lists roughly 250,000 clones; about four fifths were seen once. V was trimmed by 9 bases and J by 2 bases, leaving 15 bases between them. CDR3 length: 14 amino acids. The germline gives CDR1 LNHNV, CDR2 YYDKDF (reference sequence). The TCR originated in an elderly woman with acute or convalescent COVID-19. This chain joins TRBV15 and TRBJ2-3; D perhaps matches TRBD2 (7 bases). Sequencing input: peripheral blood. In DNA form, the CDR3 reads TGTGCCACGGGTGGGGGGGGCTACACAGATACGCAGTATTTT. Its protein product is CATGGGGYTDTQYF. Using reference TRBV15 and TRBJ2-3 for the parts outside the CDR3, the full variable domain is DAMVIQNPRYQVTQFGKPVTLSCSQTLNHNVMYWYQQKSSQAPKLLFHYYDKDFNNEADTPDNFQSRRPNTSFCFLDIRSPGLGDTAMYLCATGGGGYTDTQYFGPGTRLTVL.